A selection of T cell receptor beta chains follows, all from one sample in a study of CD8 T cells in Susac syndrome. TCRdb recomputed calls from the immunoSEQ multiplex PCR reads with MiXCR, one row per CDR3 protein. The sample has under 300,000 distinct CDR3 sequences, 90% to 96% seen once; the top ten hold under 0.12%. Sequencing was performed on CD4+ T cells from PBMCs. These receptors all stem from a human donor with Susac syndrome. Each CDR3 is given with its conserved first and last residue.

>TRBJ2-1|TRBV30
CAWSVAGKRNEQFF
>TRBJ2-1|TRBV29-1
CSVVTGGTGGYEQFF
>TRBJ2-7|TRBV10-3
CAIKEGTLTSEQYF
>TRBJ1-1|TRBV3-1
CASARGEAFF
>TRBJ1-2|TRBV23-1
CASSAGPGVQDHGYTF
>TRBJ1-2|TRBV5-4
CASSTPTGLKGGYTF
>TRBJ2-1|TRBV4-1
CASSQDPSGNYNEQFF
>TRBJ2-3|TRBV28
CASSKEDTQYF
>TRBJ2-6|TRBV20-1
CSARETGKSGANVLTF
>TRBJ2-1|TRBV11-2
CASRLAGGPGGNNEQFF
>TRBJ2-1|TRBV7-3
CASSLNGREWNEGQFF
>TRBJ2-6|TRBV9
CASSTRTRDSGANVLTF
>TRBJ1-1|TRBV4-1
CASSQRDRVGTEAFF
>TRBJ1-5|TRBV12-3/TRBV12-4
CASSSSGGQPQHF
>TRBJ2-4|TRBV4-2
CASSQDQRGRELAKNIQYF
>TRBJ2-3|TRBV20-1
CSARDALDEDTQYF
>TRBJ2-5|TRBV6-1
CASSPRTSGSRVTQYF
>TRBJ2-1|TRBV20-1
CSASDSYNEQFF
>TRBJ1-4|TRBV12-3/TRBV12-4
CASSSIGTGGKLFF
>TRBJ2-2|TRBV14
CASSSGGPLTGELFF
>TRBJ2-1|TRBV25-1
CASSEDSDRDLRNEQFF
>TRBJ2-7|TRBV11-2
CASSFQGDSYEQYF
>TRBJ1-5|TRBV20-1
CSAKGVTVSNQPQHF
>TRBJ2-1|TRBV20-1
CSAPTGADEQFF
>TRBJ2-4|TRBV29-1
CSVVVRGMAKNIQYF
>TRBJ2-3|TRBV12-3/TRBV12-4
CASSLALNNRDTQYF
>TRBJ2-7|TRBV12-3/TRBV12-4
CASSTDRGQDEQYF
>TRBJ1-4|TRBV15
CATSRDRLVEKLFF
>TRBJ1-1|TRBV30
CAWSPGQAEAFF
>TRBJ1-1|TRBV6-5
CASSYSYAGQGYGTEAFF
>TRBJ2-7|TRBV9
CASSPSPLAGVHEQYF
>TRBJ1-1|TRBV27
CASSSLARGRANTEAFF
>TRBJ1-5|TRBV29-1
CSVVEGEINQPQHF
>TRBJ1-2|TRBV30
CAWSVTYGYTF
>TRBJ1-5|TRBV6-2/TRBV6-3
CASSGPQENQPQHF
>TRBJ2-7|TRBV20-1
CSARVTSGIREQYF
>TRBJ2-1|TRBV28
CASSLRGPSGKFF
>TRBJ2-5|TRBV12-3/TRBV12-4
CASSPIAGGIQETQYF
>TRBJ1-5|TRBV20-1
CSAPGPGNQPQHF
>TRBJ2-4|TRBV10-3
CAISESKGQGNIQYF
>TRBJ2-3|TRBV4-1
CASSQEGAGAAPDTQYF
>TRBJ1-2|TRBV29-1
CSPMNGYTF
>TRBJ2-2|TRBV20-1
CSARATRTNTGELFF
>TRBJ2-5|TRBV7-6
CASSLEAGRGGTQYF
>TRBJ2-3|TRBV12-3/TRBV12-4
CASRTATDTQYF
>TRBJ2-5|TRBV12-3/TRBV12-4
CASTRGGTQYF
>TRBJ2-6|TRBV13
CASRLVRGSGANVLTF
>TRBJ2-5|TRBV6-5
CASRRGSKGTQYF
>TRBJ2-5|TRBV11-2
CASSLAGVWETQYF
>TRBJ2-1|TRBV6-6
CASSYQEGTDEQFF
>TRBJ1-1|TRBV21-1
CATQARGRSTEAFF
>TRBJ1-1|TRBV30
CAWSDVGNTEAFF
>TRBJ1-5|TRBV6-5
CATRVGNQPQHF
>TRBJ2-3|TRBV6-1
CASSFLAGVTGIDTQYF
>TRBJ1-2|TRBV27
CASRTQSGNYGYTF